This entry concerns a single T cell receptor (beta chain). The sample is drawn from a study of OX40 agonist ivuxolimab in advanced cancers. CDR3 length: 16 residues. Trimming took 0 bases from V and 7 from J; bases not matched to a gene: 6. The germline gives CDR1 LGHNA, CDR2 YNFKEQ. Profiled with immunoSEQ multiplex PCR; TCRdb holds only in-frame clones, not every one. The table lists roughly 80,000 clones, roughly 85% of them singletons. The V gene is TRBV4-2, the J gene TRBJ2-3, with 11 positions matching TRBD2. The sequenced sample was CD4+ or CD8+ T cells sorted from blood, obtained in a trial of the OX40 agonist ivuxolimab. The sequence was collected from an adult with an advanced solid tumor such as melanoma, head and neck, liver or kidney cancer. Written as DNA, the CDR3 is TGTGCCAGCAGCCAAGAGATTAGCGGGGGGGCATATACGCAGTATTTT. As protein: CASSQEISGGAYTQYF.